This entry lists 14 T cell receptor beta chains sequenced from one sample in a study of shared clonotypes between healthy human individuals. Clones were read by immunoSEQ multiplex PCR, and TCRdb kept only the in-frame ones, dropping some. There are hundreds of thousands of clones in the sample; 92% occur only once, and roughly 24% lies in the top ten. CD45RO-negative cells were positively selected for CCR7, leaving out terminally differentiated effector memory CD45RA+ cells. The sample was naive CD8+ T cells sorted from blood. These receptors were obtained from a man aged 30 to 45 in good health.

The chain is built from TRBV7-9 and TRBJ2-5; D is ambiguous. The length of the CDR3 is 12 residues. The V and J ends lost 6 bases and 5 bases respectively, with 10 bases between them. The V gene's germline CDR1 is SEHNR and CDR2 FQNEAQ (reference sequence). The CDR3 DNA sequence: TGTGCCAGCAGACCAAGAGAGGAGACCCAGTACTTC. Translation gives CASRPREETQYF.

The V and J genes are TRBV14 and TRBJ2-7; 10 bases align to TRBD1. The CDR3 runs to 14 residues. The V segment lost 4 bases and the J segment 2 bases; nucleotides outside the gene matches: 2. Per germline, CDR1 SGHDN and CDR2 FVKESK. CDR3 sequence reads: CASSLGTGAYEQYF. The CDR3 region has the DNA TGTGCCAGCAGCCTCGGGACAGGGGCCTACGAGCAGTACTTC.

The chain carries TRBV7-8 and TRBJ2-1; 8 bases are a match to TRBD1. CDR1 and CDR2 from the germline V gene are SGHVS and FQNEAQ. The CDR3 sequence is 16 residues long. Trimming removed 5 bases from V and 5 bases from J; junction bases left unmatched: 11. Here the CDR3 reads CASSPEAGGENNEQFF. The CDR3 nucleotides are TGTGCCAGCAGCCCCGAGGCAGGGGGCGAGAACAATGAGCAGTTCTTC.

The genes are TRBV27 and TRBJ2-7; 9 bases fit TRBD2. V was clipped by 4 bases and J by 2 bases; unmatched bases: 6. CDR1 is MNHEY and CDR2 is SMNVEV in the germline V gene (reference sequence). The CDR3 is made up of 15 amino acids. The CDR3 DNA sequence: TGTGCCAGCAGTTCGGGCGGGAGGGCAACCTACGAGCAGTACTTC. Its protein is CASSSGGRATYEQYF.

The chain joins TRBV4-1 to TRBJ2-5; D is unclear. Per the germline V gene, CDR1 is MGHRA and CDR2 is YSYEKL. This CDR3 spans 14 amino acids. V lost 4 bases to trimming and J lost 2 bases, with 11 bases between them. CDR3 sequence: CASSPRNSQETQYF. The CDR3 nucleotides are TGCGCCAGCAGCCCCAGGAACTCACAAGAGACCCAGTACTTC.

V usage is TRBV27 and J usage is TRBJ2-1; 11 bases match TRBD2. The CDR3 has 16 amino acids. Trimming at V came to 5 bases and at J to 8 bases, leaving 11 bases not matched to a gene. Germline-derived CDR1 and CDR2 are MNHEY and SMNVEV (reference sequence). The CDR3 DNA reads as TGTGCCAGCAGTCCGGTTCGGGCTAGCGGGAGGTATGAGCAGTTCTTC. This codes for CASSPVRASGRYEQFF.

The V and J genes are TRBV27 and TRBJ2-7; 9 bases align to TRBD1. V lost 5 bases to trimming and J lost 3 bases; unmatched junction nucleotides: 2. The CDR3 has 13 amino acids. CDR1 is MNHEY and CDR2 is SMNVEV in the germline V gene (reference sequence). CDR3 DNA: TGTGCCAGCAGTACAGGGGGCCTCTACGAGCAGTACTTC. Translation: CASSTGGLYEQYF.

The rearrangement joins TRBV7-6 to TRBJ2-3; D might be TRBD2 (5 bases). There are 13 residues in the CDR3. V was clipped by 3 bases and J by 4 bases, with 8 bases between them. CDR1 is SGHVS and CDR2 is FNYEAQ in the germline V gene. The CDR3 region has the DNA TGTGCCAGCAGCTTGGTGGGAGCAGATACGCAGTATTTT. Translation: CASSLVGADTQYF.

This clone appeared once. The CDR3 here is CASSSGLLPEELFF. Here the CDR3 DNA reads TGCGCCAGCAGCTCCGGACTTCTCCCCGAGGAGCTGTTTTTT. The chain combines TRBV5-1 with TRBJ2-2, with D possibly TRBD2 on 5 matching bases. There are 14 residues in the CDR3. Germline assignment: CDR1 SGHRS and CDR2 YFSETQ. V was clipped by 3 bases and J by 10 bases, with 16 bases between them.

The rearrangement joins TRBV4-3 to TRBJ2-7; D possibly corresponds to TRBD2 (6 bases). CDR1 and CDR2 (germline): LGHNA, YSLEER. The CDR3 has 16 amino acids. The V and J ends lost 0 bases and 2 bases respectively, with 14 bases between them. CDR3 nucleotides: TGCGCCAGCAGCCAAGATTCTCGCGGGGAGACCTACGAGCAGTACTTC. This translates into CASSQDSRGETYEQYF.

This chain joins TRBV4-2 and TRBJ1-2, with a weak D call TRBD1 (6 bases). V lost 0 bases, J lost 4 bases, and 6 bases lay in between. CDR3 size: 13 residues. Germline CDR1 reads LGHNA; CDR2 reads YNFKEQ. CDR3 coding DNA: TGTGCCAGCAGCCAAGAGGGGGCCTATGGCTACACCTTC. The encoded protein is CASSQEGAYGYTF.

The rearrangement joins TRBV28 to TRBJ2-7, with 10 bases lining up with TRBD2. The CDR3 is made up of 15 amino acids. CDR1 MDHEN and CDR2 SYDVKM come from the germline V gene. Trimming at V came to 5 bases and at J to 4 bases, leaving 8 bases not matched to a gene. CDR3 sequence reads: CASSRLAGKRYEQYF. CDR3 sequence (DNA): TGTGCCAGCAGTCGACTAGCGGGTAAAAGGTACGAGCAGTACTTC.

On this clone itself: At one boundary the junction diverges from the germline segment, which might be a read error. The rearrangement uses TRBV7-7 and TRBJ2-3; 12 bases line up with TRBD2. Germline V CDR1 and CDR2: SSHAT, FNYEAQ (reference sequence). The CDR3 has 18 amino acids. The CDR3 here is CASSKTSGRILGTDTQYF. The CDR3 coding sequence is TGTGCTAGCAGCAAGACTAGCGGGAGAATTTTGGGCACAGATACGCAGTATTTT.

The V gene is TRBV10-2, the J gene TRBJ2-7, with TRBD1 matching over 7 bases. V trimming: 2 bases; J trimming: 3 bases; junction bases outside the gene matches: 4. The CDR3 runs to 14 residues. Germline CDR1 is WSHSY and CDR2 is SAAADI. CDR3 region: CASSELGTDYEQYF. DNA for the CDR3: TGCGCCAGCAGTGAGCTTGGGACAGACTACGAGCAGTACTTC.